The 4 T cell receptor beta chains presented below share a single source sample, sequenced in a study of blood T cell repertoires in COVID-19. Only in-frame clones appear in the TCRdb table, and some are missing; sequencing was by immunoSEQ multiplex PCR. The top ten clones hold 10% to 15% of a sample with 160,000 or so clones, over 75% of them seen once. Sequencing was performed on peripheral blood. These receptors all stem from a man aged 65-85 years who had recovered from COVID-19.

This sequence joins TRBV10-2 and TRBJ2-7, with 10 positions matching TRBD2. Germline trimming cut 8 bases from V and 6 bases from J; bases unmatched to any gene: 16. Per the germline V gene, CDR1 is WSHSY and CDR2 is SAAADI. The CDR3 totals 16 residues. The chain's CDR3 is CASQMIPSGSVAEQYF. For the CDR3, the DNA is TGCGCCAGCCAGATGATTCCTAGCGGGAGTGTAGCCGAGCAGTACTTC.

This clone came up once. The V gene is TRBV7-2, the J gene TRBJ2-4; 8 bases map to TRBD1. The CDR3 covers 12 residues. CDR1 is SGHTA and CDR2 is FQGNSA in the germline V gene. V lost 3 bases, J lost 12 bases, and 4 bases stayed unmatched. The CDR3 region is CASSLRTGTQYF. DNA of the CDR3: TGTGCCAGCAGCTTGCGGACAGGGACTCAGTACTTC.

V gene TRBV5-1 combines with J gene TRBJ2-1; possibly TRBD1 for D (5 bases). Trimming removed 1 base at V and 2 bases at J, with 13 bases between. Germline CDR1 and CDR2: SGHRS and YFSETQ. The CDR3 sequence is 16 residues long. In DNA, the CDR3 is TGCGCCAGCAGCTTGAGGACACATCCAACCTACAATGAGCAGTTCTTC. Its protein product is CASSLRTHPTYNEQFF.

The rearrangement links TRBV6-6 to TRBJ2-3, with unresolved D. Germline CDR1 and CDR2: MNHNY and SVGAGI (reference sequence). Between the trimmed V and J ends, which lost 5 bases and 7 bases, there was a span of 10 bases. This CDR3 is built from 12 residues. Written as DNA, the CDR3 is TGTGCCAGCAGTCCTCTCTCTAATACGCAGTATTTT. Its translation: CASSPLSNTQYF.